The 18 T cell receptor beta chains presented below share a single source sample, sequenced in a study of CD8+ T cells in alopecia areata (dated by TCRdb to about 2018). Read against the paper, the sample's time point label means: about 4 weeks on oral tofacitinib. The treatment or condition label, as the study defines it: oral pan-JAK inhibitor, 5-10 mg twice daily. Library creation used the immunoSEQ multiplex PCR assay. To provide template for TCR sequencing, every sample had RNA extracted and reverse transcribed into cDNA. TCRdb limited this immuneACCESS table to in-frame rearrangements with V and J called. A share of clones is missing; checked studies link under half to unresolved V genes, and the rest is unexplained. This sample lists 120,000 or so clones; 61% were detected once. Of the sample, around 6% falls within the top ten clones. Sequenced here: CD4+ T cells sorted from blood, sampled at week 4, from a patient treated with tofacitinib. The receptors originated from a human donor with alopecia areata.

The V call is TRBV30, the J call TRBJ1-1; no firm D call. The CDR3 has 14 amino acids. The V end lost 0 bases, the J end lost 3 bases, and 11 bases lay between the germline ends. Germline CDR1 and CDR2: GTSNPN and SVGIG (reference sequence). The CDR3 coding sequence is TGTGCCTGGAGTGTAAGGGTGACGGACACTGAAGCTTTCTTT. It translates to CAWSVRVTDTEAFF.

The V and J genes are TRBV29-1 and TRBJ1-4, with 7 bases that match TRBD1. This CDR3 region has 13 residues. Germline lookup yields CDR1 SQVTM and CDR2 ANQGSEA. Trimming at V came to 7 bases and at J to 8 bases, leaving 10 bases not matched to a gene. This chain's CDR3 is CSGTTGTREKLFF. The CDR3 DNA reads TGCAGCGGTACGACAGGGACGAGGGAAAAACTGTTTTTT.

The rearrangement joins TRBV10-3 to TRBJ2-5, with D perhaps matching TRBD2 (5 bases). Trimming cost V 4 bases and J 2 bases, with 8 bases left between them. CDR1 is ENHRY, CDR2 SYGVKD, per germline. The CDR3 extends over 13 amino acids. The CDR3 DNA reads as TGTGCCATCAGTGTAACGGGGCAAGAGACCCAGTACTTC. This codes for CAISVTGQETQYF.

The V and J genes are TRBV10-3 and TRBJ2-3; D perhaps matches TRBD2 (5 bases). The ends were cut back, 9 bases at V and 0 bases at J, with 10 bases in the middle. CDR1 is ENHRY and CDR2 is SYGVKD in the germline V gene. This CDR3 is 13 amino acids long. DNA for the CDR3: TGTGCCATGAGCGGAACTAGCACAGATACGCAGTATTTT. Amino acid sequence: CAMSGTSTDTQYF.

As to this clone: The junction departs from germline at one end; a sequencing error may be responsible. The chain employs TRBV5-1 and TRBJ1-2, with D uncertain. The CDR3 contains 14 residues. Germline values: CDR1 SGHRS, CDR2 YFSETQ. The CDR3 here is CASSLSSEVYGYTF. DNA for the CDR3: TGTGCCAGCAGCTTGTCGTCAGAGGTCTATGGCTACACCTTC.

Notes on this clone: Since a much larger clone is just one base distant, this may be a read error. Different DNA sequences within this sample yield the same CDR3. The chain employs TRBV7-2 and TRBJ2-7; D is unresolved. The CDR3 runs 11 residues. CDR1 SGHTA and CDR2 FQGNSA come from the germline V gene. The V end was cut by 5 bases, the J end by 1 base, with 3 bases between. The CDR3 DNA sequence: TGTGCCAGCAGCCCGTCCTACGAGCAGTACTTC. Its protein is CASSPSYEQYF.

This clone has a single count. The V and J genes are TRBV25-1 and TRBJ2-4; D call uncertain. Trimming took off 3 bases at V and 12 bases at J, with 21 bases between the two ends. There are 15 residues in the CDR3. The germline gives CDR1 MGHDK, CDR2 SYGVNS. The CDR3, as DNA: TGTGCCAGCAGTGAGTGGCAGAGCGTACACCTTTGTCAGTACTTC. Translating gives CASSEWQSVHLCQYF.

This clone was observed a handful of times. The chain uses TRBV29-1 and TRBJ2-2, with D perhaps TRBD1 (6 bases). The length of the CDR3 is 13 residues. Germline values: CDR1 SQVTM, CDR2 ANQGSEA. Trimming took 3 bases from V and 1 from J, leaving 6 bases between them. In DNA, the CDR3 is TGCAGCGTTGACAGGGGGAACACCGGGGAGCTGTTTTTT. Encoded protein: CSVDRGNTGELFF.

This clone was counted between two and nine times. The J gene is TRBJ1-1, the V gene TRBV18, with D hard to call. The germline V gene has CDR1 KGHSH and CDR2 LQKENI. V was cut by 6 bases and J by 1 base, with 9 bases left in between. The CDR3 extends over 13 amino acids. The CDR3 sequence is CASSHAENTEAFF. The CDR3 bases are TGTGCCAGCTCTCATGCAGAGAACACTGAAGCTTTCTTT.

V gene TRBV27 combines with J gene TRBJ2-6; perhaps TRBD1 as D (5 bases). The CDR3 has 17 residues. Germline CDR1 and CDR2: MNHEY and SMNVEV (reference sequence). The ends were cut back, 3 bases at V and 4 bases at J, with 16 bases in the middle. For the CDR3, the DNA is TGTGCCAGCAGTTTGCGGCAGGGATCGGAAGGGGCCAACGTCCTGACTTTC. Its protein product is CASSLRQGSEGANVLTF.

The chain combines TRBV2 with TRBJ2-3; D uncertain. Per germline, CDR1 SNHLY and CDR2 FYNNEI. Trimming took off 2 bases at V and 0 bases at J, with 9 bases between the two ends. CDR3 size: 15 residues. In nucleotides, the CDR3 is TGTGCCAGCAGTGAAAATGGGGTGAGCACAGATACGCAGTATTTT. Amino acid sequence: CASSENGVSTDTQYF.

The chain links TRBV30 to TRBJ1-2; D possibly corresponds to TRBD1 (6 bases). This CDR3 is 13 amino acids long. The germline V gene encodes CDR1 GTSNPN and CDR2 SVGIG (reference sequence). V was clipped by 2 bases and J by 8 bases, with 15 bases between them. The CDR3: CAWSTQGQGGYTF. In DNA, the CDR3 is TGTGCCTGGAGTACTCAGGGCCAGGGGGGCTACACCTTC.

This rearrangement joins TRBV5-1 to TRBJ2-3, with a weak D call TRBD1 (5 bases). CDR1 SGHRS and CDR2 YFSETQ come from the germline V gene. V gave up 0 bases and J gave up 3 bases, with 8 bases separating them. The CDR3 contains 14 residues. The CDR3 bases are TGCGCCAGCAGCTTGGACCAGGGTACAGATACGCAGTATTTT. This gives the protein CASSLDQGTDTQYF.

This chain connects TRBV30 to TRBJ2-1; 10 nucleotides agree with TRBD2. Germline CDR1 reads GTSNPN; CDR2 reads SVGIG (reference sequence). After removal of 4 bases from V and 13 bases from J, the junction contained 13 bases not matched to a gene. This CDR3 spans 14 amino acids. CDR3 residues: CAWMSLSSGSSQFF. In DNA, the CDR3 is TGTGCCTGGATGTCCCTGTCTAGCGGGAGTTCACAGTTCTTC. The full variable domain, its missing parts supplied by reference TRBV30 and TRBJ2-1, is SQTIHQWPATLVQPVGSPLSLECTVEGTSNPNLYWYRQAAGRGLQLLFYSVGIGQISSEVPQNLSASRPQDRQFILSSKKLLLSDSGFYLCAWMSLSSGSSQFFGPGTRLTVL.

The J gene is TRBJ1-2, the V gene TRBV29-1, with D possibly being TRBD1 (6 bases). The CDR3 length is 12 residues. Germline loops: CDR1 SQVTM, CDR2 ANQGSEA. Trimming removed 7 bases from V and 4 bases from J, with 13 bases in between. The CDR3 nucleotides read TGCAGCGCCGAGAGGGGGTTCTATGGCTACACCTTC. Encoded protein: CSAERGFYGYTF.

DNA for the CDR3: TGCGCCAGCAGCCAAGAAGGCGATACGCAGTATTTT. This sequence encodes CASSQEGDTQYF. V usage is TRBV4-1 and J usage is TRBJ2-3; D not resolved. Trimming left V 0 bases short and J 6 bases short, with 4 bases between. The CDR3 has 12 residues. Germline lookup yields CDR1 MGHRA and CDR2 YSYEKL.

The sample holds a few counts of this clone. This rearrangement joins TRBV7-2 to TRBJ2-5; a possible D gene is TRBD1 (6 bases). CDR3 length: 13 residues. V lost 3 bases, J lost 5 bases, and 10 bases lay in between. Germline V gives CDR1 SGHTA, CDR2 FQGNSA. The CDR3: CASSLGHSETQYF. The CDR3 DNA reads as TGTGCCAGCAGCTTGGGACATTCGGAGACCCAGTACTTC.

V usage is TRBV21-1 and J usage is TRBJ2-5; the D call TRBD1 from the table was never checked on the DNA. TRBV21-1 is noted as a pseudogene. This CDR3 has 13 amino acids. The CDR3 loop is CASSPRTDETQYF. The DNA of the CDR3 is TGTGCCAGCAGCCCTCGGACAGACGAGACCCAGTACTTC.